This is a list of T cell receptor beta chains from one sample in a study of blood T cell repertoires in COVID-19. Sequencing used immunoSEQ multiplex PCR; TCRdb keeps in-frame clones, though not all of them. The sample has approximately 69,000 clones; nearly 80% are singletons. Specimen: peripheral blood. Every receptor here comes from a human donor in a cohort sampled during active COVID-19. Each CDR3 is given with its conserved first and last residue. A D gene is named only where the DNA matches it firmly. The size entry is marked missing in some rows and otherwise reads once, few, many or a size class.

d_gene: -
j_gene: TRBJ2-5
abundance: -
v_gene: TRBV20-1
CDR3nt: TGCAGTGCTAGTCCGTACCAAGAGACCCAGTACTTC
CDR3aa: CSASPYQETQYF

d_gene: -
j_gene: TRBJ2-5
abundance: -
v_gene: TRBV5-1
CDR3nt: TGCGCCAGCAGCTTAACACAGGGCTGGGAGACCCAGTACTTC
CDR3aa: CASSLTQGWETQYF

d_gene: TRBD2
j_gene: TRBJ2-1
abundance: -
v_gene: TRBV6-5
CDR3nt: TGTGCCAGCAGTTCCAAAGACCCACTAGCGGGGGATGAGCAGTTCTTC
CDR3aa: CASSSKDPLAGDEQFF

d_gene: -
j_gene: TRBJ2-1
abundance: many
v_gene: TRBV19
CDR3nt: TGTGCCAGTAGTCGCTCTATGGAGCAGTTCTTC
CDR3aa: CASSRSMEQFF

d_gene: -
j_gene: TRBJ2-1
abundance: -
v_gene: TRBV6-5
CDR3nt: TGTGCCAGCAGCCCGAGGGACTACAATGAGCAGTTCTTC
CDR3aa: CASSPRDYNEQFF

d_gene: -
j_gene: TRBJ2-3
abundance: -
v_gene: TRBV5-8
CDR3nt: TGTGCCAGCAGCTTGGATCATACAGATACGCAGTATTTT
CDR3aa: CASSLDHTDTQYF

d_gene: -
j_gene: TRBJ2-5
abundance: -
v_gene: TRBV18
CDR3nt: TGTGCCAGCTCCCGGGACCAAGAGACCCAGTACTTC
CDR3aa: CASSRDQETQYF

d_gene: TRBD1
j_gene: TRBJ1-2
abundance: -
v_gene: TRBV29-1
CDR3nt: TGCAGCGTCGTGGACAGGGTCTATGGCTACACCTTC
CDR3aa: CSVVDRVYGYTF

d_gene: -
j_gene: TRBJ2-7
abundance: -
v_gene: TRBV11-2
CDR3nt: TGTGCCAGCAGCGTAGGCCGGGACTCGTCCGTCGGGCAGTACTTC
CDR3aa: CASSVGRDSSVGQYF

d_gene: TRBD2
j_gene: TRBJ2-1
abundance: -
v_gene: TRBV7-8
CDR3nt: TGTGCCAGCAGCTTAGCGCAGCCAGGACTAGCGGAGCCGAGGTACAATGAGCAGTTCTTC
CDR3aa: CASSLAQPGLAEPRYNEQFF

d_gene: TRBD2
j_gene: TRBJ2-3
abundance: -
v_gene: TRBV14
CDR3nt: TGTGCCAGCAGCCAAGATGGGAGGCTAGCGGGCCCGTTTGATACGCAGTATTTT
CDR3aa: CASSQDGRLAGPFDTQYF

d_gene: TRBD1
j_gene: TRBJ1-6
abundance: once
v_gene: TRBV7-9
CDR3nt: TGTGCCAGCAGCGCCAGGACAGGGATGTATAGGGGGGCCCTCCACTTT
CDR3aa: CASSARTGMYRGALHF

d_gene: TRBD2
j_gene: TRBJ2-7
abundance: -
v_gene: TRBV19
CDR3nt: TGTGCCAGTTCCCAAACTAGCGGGAGTGTCGAGCAGTACTTC
CDR3aa: CASSQTSGSVEQYF

d_gene: -
j_gene: TRBJ1-3
abundance: -
v_gene: TRBV10-2
CDR3nt: TGCGCCAGCTCACAGGGAAACACCATATATTTT
CDR3aa: CASSQGNTIYF

d_gene: TRBD1
j_gene: TRBJ2-1
abundance: -
v_gene: TRBV7-9
CDR3nt: TGTGCCAGCAGCCTGGGACAGGGGCAATTAGATGAGCAGTTCTTC
CDR3aa: CASSLGQGQLDEQFF

d_gene: -
j_gene: TRBJ2-1
abundance: -
v_gene: TRBV13
CDR3nt: TGTGCCAGCAGCTTAGCCTTCAATGAGCAGTTCTTC
CDR3aa: CASSLAFNEQFF

d_gene: -
j_gene: TRBJ2-3
abundance: -
v_gene: TRBV25-1
CDR3nt: TGTGCCAGCAGTCGAACGGGTCCTAGCACAGATACGCAGTATTTT
CDR3aa: CASSRTGPSTDTQYF

d_gene: TRBD2
j_gene: TRBJ2-2
abundance: -
v_gene: TRBV5-1
CDR3nt: TGCGCCAGCAGCCCACTAGCGCCCACCGGGGAGCTGTTTTTT
CDR3aa: CASSPLAPTGELFF

d_gene: TRBD1
j_gene: TRBJ2-1
abundance: few
v_gene: TRBV5-1
CDR3nt: TGCGCCAGCAGCATTGACAGGGGGGATGGTGATGAGCAGTTCTTC
CDR3aa: CASSIDRGDGDEQFF

d_gene: -
j_gene: TRBJ2-4
abundance: -
v_gene: TRBV5-4
CDR3nt: TGTGCCAGCAGCTTGGTAGGGGCCCAAAACATTCAGTACTTC
CDR3aa: CASSLVGAQNIQYF

d_gene: -
j_gene: TRBJ2-7
abundance: -
v_gene: TRBV28
CDR3nt: TGTGCCAGCAGTTTATCAGGGGTAGGCGAGCAGTACTTC
CDR3aa: CASSLSGVGEQYF

d_gene: TRBD2
j_gene: TRBJ2-3
abundance: -
v_gene: TRBV5-4
CDR3nt: TGTGCCAGCCACCGGGGGGGCACAGATACGCAGTATTTT
CDR3aa: CASHRGGTDTQYF

d_gene: -
j_gene: TRBJ1-5
abundance: -
v_gene: TRBV6-2/TRBV6-3
CDR3nt: TGTGCCAGCAGTTATCACAGTGGGAATCAGCCCCAGCATTTT
CDR3aa: CASSYHSGNQPQHF

d_gene: -
j_gene: TRBJ2-2
abundance: -
v_gene: TRBV24-1
CDR3nt: TGTGCCACCAGTGTCCTCGACAGGGAGGCCGGGGAGCTGTTTTTT
CDR3aa: CATSVLDREAGELFF

d_gene: TRBD2
j_gene: TRBJ2-7
abundance: -
v_gene: TRBV9
CDR3nt: TGTGCCAGCAGCGTAGGGCTAGCGGGAGGTAGCTCCTACGAGCAGTACTTC
CDR3aa: CASSVGLAGGSSYEQYF

d_gene: -
j_gene: TRBJ1-5
abundance: -
v_gene: TRBV18
CDR3nt: TGTGCCAGCTCACTTAGGTCGGAAAGAGGGCCCCAGCATTTT
CDR3aa: CASSLRSERGPQHF

d_gene: -
j_gene: TRBJ2-1
abundance: once
v_gene: TRBV6-6
CDR3nt: TGTGCCAGCTTTTTTGGGGGCAGCTCCTACAATGAGCAGTTCTTC
CDR3aa: CASFFGGSSYNEQFF

d_gene: -
j_gene: TRBJ2-3
abundance: -
v_gene: TRBV7-8
CDR3nt: TGTGCCAGCAGCTTAGCGTCCGGGGATACGCAGTATTTT
CDR3aa: CASSLASGDTQYF

d_gene: TRBD2
j_gene: TRBJ2-7
abundance: few
v_gene: TRBV19
CDR3nt: TGTGCCAGTAGTATCAGGACTAGCGGCTACGAGCAGTACTTC
CDR3aa: CASSIRTSGYEQYF

d_gene: TRBD1
j_gene: TRBJ2-3
abundance: -
v_gene: TRBV29-1
CDR3nt: TGCAGCGCCCGGGACAGGGGGCCAGATACGCAGTATTTT
CDR3aa: CSARDRGPDTQYF

d_gene: TRBD2
j_gene: TRBJ2-2
abundance: once
v_gene: TRBV6-5
CDR3nt: TGTGCCAGCCGGACTAGGACGAACACCGGGGAGCTGTTTTTT
CDR3aa: CASRTRTNTGELFF

d_gene: TRBD1
j_gene: TRBJ2-1
abundance: few
v_gene: TRBV14
CDR3nt: TGTGCCAGCAGCCAAGTAGTAAGCAGGGGGCGTTGGGGCTACAATGAGCAGTTCTTC
CDR3aa: CASSQVVSRGRWGYNEQFF

d_gene: -
j_gene: TRBJ1-2
abundance: -
v_gene: TRBV3-1/TRBV3-2
CDR3nt: TGTGCCAGCAGCCAAGATAACGCAGGGAGGCGCTACACCTTC
CDR3aa: CASSQDNAGRRYTF

d_gene: TRBD2
j_gene: TRBJ2-1
abundance: -
v_gene: TRBV30
CDR3nt: TGTGCCTGGAGCGAAGGGGTACTAGCGGGGGGACTCGGGCAGTTCTTC
CDR3aa: CAWSEGVLAGGLGQFF

d_gene: TRBD1
j_gene: TRBJ1-5
abundance: -
v_gene: TRBV29-1
CDR3nt: TGCAGCGTCAAGGGGACAGGGATAGATCAGCCCCAGCATTTT
CDR3aa: CSVKGTGIDQPQHF

d_gene: TRBD2
j_gene: TRBJ2-7
abundance: few
v_gene: TRBV10-2
CDR3nt: TGCGCCAGCAGACTACTAGCGGGAGGGCCTTACGAGCAGTACTTC
CDR3aa: CASRLLAGGPYEQYF

d_gene: -
j_gene: TRBJ1-2
abundance: -
v_gene: TRBV6-1
CDR3nt: TGTGCCAGCAGTGAACGGGGGGCGGGATACGGCTACACCTTC
CDR3aa: CASSERGAGYGYTF

d_gene: TRBD2
j_gene: TRBJ2-3
abundance: once
v_gene: TRBV19
CDR3nt: TGTGCCAGTAGCTTAACTAGCGGGTTCACAGATACGCAGTATTTT
CDR3aa: CASSLTSGFTDTQYF

d_gene: TRBD1
j_gene: TRBJ2-7
abundance: -
v_gene: TRBV10-3
CDR3nt: TGTGCCATCAACCCCGGGACAGGGTCCTACGAGCAGTACTTC
CDR3aa: CAINPGTGSYEQYF

d_gene: TRBD2
j_gene: TRBJ2-7
abundance: -
v_gene: TRBV19
CDR3nt: TGTGCCAGTAGTATACTTCTAGCGGGAGTCTACGAGCAGTACTTC
CDR3aa: CASSILLAGVYEQYF

d_gene: -
j_gene: TRBJ2-4
abundance: -
v_gene: TRBV11-1
CDR3nt: TGTGCCAGCAGCTCTACCTCGGGCGGAGGCAACATTCAGTACTTC
CDR3aa: CASSSTSGGGNIQYF

d_gene: TRBD1
j_gene: TRBJ1-2
abundance: -
v_gene: TRBV18
CDR3nt: TGTGCCAGCTCACCCCGGACAGGGGAAGGCTACACCTTC
CDR3aa: CASSPRTGEGYTF

d_gene: -
j_gene: TRBJ2-5
abundance: -
v_gene: TRBV2
CDR3nt: TGTGCCAGCTTCGGTTCTAGCCGACAAGAGACCCAGTACTTC
CDR3aa: CASFGSSRQETQYF

d_gene: TRBD2
j_gene: TRBJ2-1
abundance: -
v_gene: TRBV30
CDR3nt: TGTGCCTGGGCTAGCGGGGCCGGCTCGGAGCAGTTCTTC
CDR3aa: CAWASGAGSEQFF

d_gene: TRBD1
j_gene: TRBJ1-6
abundance: -
v_gene: TRBV7-6
CDR3nt: TGTGCCAGCAGCTTAGGAAGACAGGGGGCGAATTCACCCCTCCACTTT
CDR3aa: CASSLGRQGANSPLHF

d_gene: TRBD1
j_gene: TRBJ2-7
abundance: -
v_gene: TRBV27
CDR3nt: TGTGCCAGCAGTCAAAAACTCCCGGGACAGAGCTACGAGCAGTACTTC
CDR3aa: CASSQKLPGQSYEQYF

d_gene: TRBD2
j_gene: TRBJ2-2
abundance: -
v_gene: TRBV28
CDR3nt: TGTGCCAGCAGTTCCTCCGGGACTAGCGGGAGTTGGTACACCGGGGAGCTGTTTTTT
CDR3aa: CASSSSGTSGSWYTGELFF

d_gene: -
j_gene: TRBJ1-2
abundance: -
v_gene: TRBV2
CDR3nt: TGTGCCAGCAGTTCCGCGACAGGAAATGGCTACACCTTC
CDR3aa: CASSSATGNGYTF

d_gene: TRBD2
j_gene: TRBJ2-1
abundance: -
v_gene: TRBV27
CDR3nt: TGTGCCAGCAGTCCCCCCTCCTTGACTAGCGGGGCTAACAATGAGCAGTTCTTC
CDR3aa: CASSPPSLTSGANNEQFF

d_gene: TRBD1
j_gene: TRBJ1-6
abundance: -
v_gene: TRBV27
CDR3nt: TGTGCCAGCAGTTTATCAGGAGGGACAGGGTACTCACCCCTCCACTTT
CDR3aa: CASSLSGGTGYSPLHF

d_gene: -
j_gene: TRBJ2-7
abundance: few
v_gene: TRBV25-1
CDR3nt: TGTGCCAGCGGGGGGACTACAGGGACGGGCGAGCAGTACTTC
CDR3aa: CASGGTTGTGEQYF

d_gene: TRBD2
j_gene: TRBJ2-7
abundance: few
v_gene: TRBV10-3
CDR3nt: TGTGCCATCTACGAAGCGGGGGAGCAGTACTTC
CDR3aa: CAIYEAGEQYF

d_gene: TRBD1
j_gene: TRBJ1-6
abundance: many
v_gene: TRBV19
CDR3nt: TGTGCCAGTAGGGATCAATCGGGACAGGGGAGGTCACCCCTCCACTTT
CDR3aa: CASRDQSGQGRSPLHF

d_gene: -
j_gene: TRBJ1-2
abundance: -
v_gene: TRBV18
CDR3nt: TGTGCCAGCTCACCAACGGGGACTAACTATGGCTACACCTTC
CDR3aa: CASSPTGTNYGYTF